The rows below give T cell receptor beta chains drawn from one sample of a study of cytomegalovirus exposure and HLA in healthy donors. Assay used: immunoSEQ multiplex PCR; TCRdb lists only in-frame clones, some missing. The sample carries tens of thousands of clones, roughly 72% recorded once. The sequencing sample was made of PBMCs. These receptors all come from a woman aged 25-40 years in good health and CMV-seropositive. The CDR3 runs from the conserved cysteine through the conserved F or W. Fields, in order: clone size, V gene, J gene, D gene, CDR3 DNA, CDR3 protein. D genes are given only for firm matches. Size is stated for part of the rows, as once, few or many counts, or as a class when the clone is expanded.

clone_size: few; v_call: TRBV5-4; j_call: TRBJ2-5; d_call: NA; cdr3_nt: TGTGCCAGCACCCGGAGAGATGGAAGTAATAGAGAGACCCAGTACTTC; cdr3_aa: CASTRRDGSNRETQYF
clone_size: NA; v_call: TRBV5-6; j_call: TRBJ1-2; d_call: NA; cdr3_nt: TGTGCCAGCAGCTTTTACAGGGTGGGTGGCTACACCTTC; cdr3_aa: CASSFYRVGGYTF
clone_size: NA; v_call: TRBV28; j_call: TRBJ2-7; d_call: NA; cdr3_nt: TGTGCCAGCAGGCAAACTTTCGAGCAGTACTTC; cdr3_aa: CASRQTFEQYF
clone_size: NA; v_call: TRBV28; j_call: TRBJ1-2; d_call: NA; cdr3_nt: TGTGCCAGCAGCCCTTACAGGGATTACACCTTC; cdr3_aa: CASSPYRDYTF
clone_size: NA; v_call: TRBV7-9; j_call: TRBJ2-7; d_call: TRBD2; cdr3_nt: TGTGCCAGCAGCCAGGGACTATCACCAAAGTCCTCCTACGAGCAGTACTTC; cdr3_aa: CASSQGLSPKSSYEQYF
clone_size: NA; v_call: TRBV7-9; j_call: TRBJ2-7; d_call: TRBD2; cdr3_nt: TGTGCCAGCAGCTTCACGGGAGGCTCCTACGAGCAGTACTTC; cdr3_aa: CASSFTGGSYEQYF
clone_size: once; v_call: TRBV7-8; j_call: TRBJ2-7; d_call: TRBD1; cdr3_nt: TGTGCCAGCAGCCCCACGGACAGGAAGTCCTACGAGCAGTACTTC; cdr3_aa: CASSPTDRKSYEQYF
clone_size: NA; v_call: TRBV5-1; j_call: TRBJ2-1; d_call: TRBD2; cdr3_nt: TGCGCCAGCAGTAGGACTAGCGGTGAGCAGTTCTTC; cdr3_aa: CASSRTSGEQFF
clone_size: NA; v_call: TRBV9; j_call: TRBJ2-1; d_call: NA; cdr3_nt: TGTGCCAGCAGCCCCAGCCGAGGCGTCGGCTCCTACAATGAGCAGTTCTTC; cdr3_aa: CASSPSRGVGSYNEQFF
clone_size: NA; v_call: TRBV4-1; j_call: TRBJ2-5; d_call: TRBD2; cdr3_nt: TGCGCCAGCAGCCAAGATGGTCTAGCGGGAGGCGGGGAGACCCAGTACTTC; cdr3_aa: CASSQDGLAGGGETQYF
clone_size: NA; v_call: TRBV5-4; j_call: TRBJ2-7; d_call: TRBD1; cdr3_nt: TGTGCCAGCAGCTTCGGACAGGGTCACGAGCAGTACTTC; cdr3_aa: CASSFGQGHEQYF
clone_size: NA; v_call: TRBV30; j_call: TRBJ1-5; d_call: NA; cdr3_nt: TGTGCCGCGGAGGACGGTAATCAGCCCCAGCATTTT; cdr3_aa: CAAEDGNQPQHF
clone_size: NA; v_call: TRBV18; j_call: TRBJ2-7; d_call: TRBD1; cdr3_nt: TGTGCCAGCTCACCACCCCAAGCACCCGGGACAGGGGGACCCCATCAGTACTTC; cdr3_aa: CASSPPQAPGTGGPHQYF
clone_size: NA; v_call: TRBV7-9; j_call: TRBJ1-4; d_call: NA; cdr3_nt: TGTGCCAGCAGCCCGGGACACCGTAATGAAAAACTGTTTTTT; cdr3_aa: CASSPGHRNEKLFF
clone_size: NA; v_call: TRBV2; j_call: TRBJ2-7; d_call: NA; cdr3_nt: TGTGCCAGCAGCCCCGGGACTCAGGGCTACGAGCAGTACTTC; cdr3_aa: CASSPGTQGYEQYF
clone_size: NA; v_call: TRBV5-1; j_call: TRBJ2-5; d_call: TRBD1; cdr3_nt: TGCGCCAGCAGCCTAAACAGGGGTGGCGAGACCCAGTACTTC; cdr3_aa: CASSLNRGGETQYF
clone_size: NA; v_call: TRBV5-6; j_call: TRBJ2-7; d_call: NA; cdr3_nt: TGTGCCAGCAGCTTGGGGCCAAACCGATCGGGCGAGCAGTACTTC; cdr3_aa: CASSLGPNRSGEQYF
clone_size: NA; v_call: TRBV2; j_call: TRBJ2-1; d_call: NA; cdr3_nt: TGTGCCAGCTCGGGGGATTTGTGGGATGAGCAGTTCTTC; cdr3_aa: CASSGDLWDEQFF
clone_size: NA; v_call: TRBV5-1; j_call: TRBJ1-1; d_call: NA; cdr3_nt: TGCGCCAGCAGCGTGGGGCTAGGGGACACTGAAGCTTTCTTT; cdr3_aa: CASSVGLGDTEAFF
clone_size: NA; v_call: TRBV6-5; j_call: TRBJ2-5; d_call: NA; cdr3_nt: TGTGCCAGCAGCAAGACAGGCCTCCAAGAGACCCAGTACTTC; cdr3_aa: CASSKTGLQETQYF
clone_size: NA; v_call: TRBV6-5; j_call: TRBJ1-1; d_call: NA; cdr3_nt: TGTGCCAGCAGCTACCCTAGACAGATTGAAGCTTTCTTT; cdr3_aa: CASSYPRQIEAFF
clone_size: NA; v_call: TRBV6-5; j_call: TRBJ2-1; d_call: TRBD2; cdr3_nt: TGTGCCGCGGGCGGGACTAGCTTCGGGCAGTTCTTC; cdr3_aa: CAAGGTSFGQFF